The rows below give T cell receptor beta chains drawn from one sample of a study of control samples from healthy donors and cancer patients. The table came from immunoSEQ multiplex PCR; TCRdb's copy has only in-frame clones and leaves some out. The sample gives 90,000 to 150,000 clones, approximately 88% of which show up once; under 40% is in the top ten. Material: blood. These receptors were taken from a man between 45 and 60 years old in good health. Each CDR3 is given with its conserved first and last residue. The D gene is left open where the match is weak. Size is omitted from some rows. Given values are once, few, many or a class for expanded clones.

v_call	d_call	j_call	clone_size	cdr3_aa	cdr3_nt
TRBV11-2	NA	TRBJ2-3	NA	CASTLQGRETQYF	TGTGCCAGCACCTTGCAGGGCAGGGAGACGCAGTATTTT
TRBV7-2	NA	TRBJ1-3	few	CASSLSGPRPGNTIYF	TGTGCCAGCAGCTTATCCGGGCCCCGGCCCGGAAACACCATATATTTT
TRBV19	TRBD2	TRBJ2-1	NA	CASSRGLAGGIEQFF	TGTGCCAGTAGTAGGGGACTAGCGGGGGGGATTGAGCAGTTCTTC
TRBV7-8	NA	TRBJ2-6	NA	CASSLRRTGANVLTF	TGTGCCAGCAGCTTAAGGAGGACTGGGGCCAACGTCCTGACTTTC
TRBV6-5	NA	TRBJ1-2	NA	CASSYPGKGYTF	TGTGCCAGCAGTTACCCAGGGAAGGGCTACACCTTC
TRBV7-6	NA	TRBJ1-6	NA	CASSIRPSYNSPLHF	TGTGCCAGCAGTATTAGACCATCCTATAATTCACCCCTCCACTTT
TRBV5-5	TRBD2	TRBJ2-2	NA	CASRPLAGGTGELFF	TGTGCCAGCAGGCCTCTAGCGGGGGGCACCGGGGAGCTGTTTTTT
TRBV5-6	NA	TRBJ1-2	NA	CASSLFRTGYTF	TGTGCCAGCAGCTTGTTCAGGACCGGCTACACCTTC
TRBV7-2	NA	TRBJ1-3	once	CASSLSLEPSSGNTIYF	TGTGCCAGCAGCTTATCCCTCGAACCGAGCTCTGGAAACACCATATATTTT
TRBV9	NA	TRBJ1-2	NA	CASSVGGGTYGYTF	TGTGCCAGCAGCGTAGGAGGGGGGACCTATGGCTACACCTTC
TRBV5-8	TRBD1	TRBJ1-1	NA	CASSPTGANTEAFF	TGTGCCAGCAGCCCGACAGGGGCGAACACTGAAGCTTTCTTT
TRBV9	TRBD1	TRBJ1-1	NA	CASSVGNRGTTEAFF	TGTGCCAGCAGCGTAGGGAACAGGGGGACCACTGAAGCTTTCTTT
TRBV27	NA	TRBJ1-1	NA	CASSLWGGSSMNTEAFF	TGTGCCAGCAGTTTATGGGGGGGTTCGAGCATGAACACTGAAGCTTTCTTT
TRBV15	NA	TRBJ1-4	NA	CATSRDPSTNEKLFF	TGTGCCACCAGCAGAGACCCGTCAACTAATGAAAAACTGTTTTTT
TRBV10-3	NA	TRBJ1-3	NA	CAISQHDSGNTIYF	TGTGCCATCAGCCAACACGACTCTGGAAACACCATATATTTT
TRBV19	NA	TRBJ2-3	NA	CASSWGTDTQYF	TGTGCCAGTAGTTGGGGGACAGATACGCAGTATTTT
TRBV18	NA	TRBJ1-5	NA	CASSERTPGDNQPQHF	TGTGCCAGCTCAGAAAGAACACCAGGGGACAATCAGCCCCAGCATTTT
TRBV9	NA	TRBJ1-2	NA	CASTPYPLPYGYTF	TGTGCCAGCACTCCCTACCCTCTCCCCTATGGCTACACCTTC
TRBV7-2	NA	TRBJ1-4	once	CASSLDTATNEKLFF	TGTGCCAGCAGCCTCGACACAGCAACTAATGAAAAACTGTTTTTT
TRBV6-4	NA	TRBJ2-2	NA	CASSPEGGAGELFF	TGTGCCAGCAGTCCCGAAGGGGGGGCCGGGGAGCTGTTTTTT
TRBV6-4	TRBD1	TRBJ1-2	NA	CASSDFRTGAGYTF	TGTGCCAGCAGTGACTTTAGGACAGGGGCCGGCTACACCTTC
TRBV7-2	TRBD2	TRBJ2-7	NA	CASSLGTSIIF	TGTGCCAGCAGCTTAGGGACTAGCATAATTTTC
TRBV7-9	TRBD2	TRBJ2-7	NA	CASSLGLFPSEQYF	TGTGCCAGCAGCTTGGGACTATTCCCTTCCGAGCAGTACTTC
TRBV5-1	TRBD1	TRBJ1-2	NA	CASSLDVDRGVGYTF	TGCGCCAGCAGCTTGGATGTCGACAGGGGGGTTGGCTACACCTTC
TRBV5-4	TRBD2	TRBJ2-5	NA	CASSSQLAGGETQYF	TGTGCCAGCAGCTCCCAACTAGCGGGGGGTGAGACCCAGTACTTC
TRBV5-6	NA	TRBJ1-1	NA	CASSFRGLNTEAFF	TGTGCCAGCAGCTTCAGGGGCTTAAACACTGAAGCTTTCTTT
TRBV28	NA	TRBJ1-5	NA	CASSLLGLFQPQHF	TGTGCCAGCAGTTTATTGGGGCTTTTTCAGCCCCAGCATTTT
TRBV7-2	NA	TRBJ1-2	NA	CASSLGSANYGYTF	TGTGCCAGCAGCTTAGGCTCAGCTAACTATGGCTACACCTTC
TRBV14	NA	TRBJ1-4	NA	CASSQGTWSGEKLFF	TGTGCCAGCAGCCAAGGGACGTGGTCGGGTGAAAAACTGTTTTTT
TRBV7-6	TRBD1	TRBJ1-4	NA	CASSQPGQGGEKLFF	TGTGCCAGCAGCCAACCGGGACAGGGAGGTGAAAAACTGTTTTTT
TRBV6-4	NA	TRBJ1-2	once	CASSPTGNYGYTF	TGTGCCAGCAGTCCCACAGGGAACTATGGCTACACCTTC
TRBV21-1	NA	TRBJ1-2	NA	CASSFEWWTVTSNYGYTF	TGTGCCAGCAGCTTCGAATGGTGGACGGTAACTTCTAACTATGGCTACACCTTC
TRBV12-3/TRBV12-4	NA	TRBJ1-4	NA	CASSLRIEKLFF	TGTGCCAGCAGTTTAAGGATCGAAAAACTGTTTTTT
TRBV4-3	NA	TRBJ1-5	NA	CASSQDLQENQPQHF	TGCGCCAGCAGCCAAGATCTACAGGAAAATCAGCCCCAGCATTTT
TRBV24-1	NA	TRBJ2-3	NA	CATSDLRAGADTQYF	TGTGCCACCAGTGATTTAAGGGCAGGGGCAGATACGCAGTATTTT
TRBV11-2	TRBD1	TRBJ1-6	NA	CASRLTGGSRLSYNSPLHF	TGTGCCAGCAGATTAACAGGGGGTAGCCGGTTGTCCTATAATTCACCCCTCCACTTT
TRBV18	TRBD1	TRBJ2-1	NA	CASSPDRGRTIEQFF	TGTGCCAGCTCACCGGACAGGGGGCGAACGATTGAGCAGTTCTTC
TRBV6-1	NA	TRBJ1-2	once	CASSETDPNYGYTF	TGTGCCAGCAGTGAAACGGACCCTAACTATGGCTACACCTTC
TRBV24-1	TRBD1	TRBJ1-1	NA	CATSAGTGSPEAFF	TGTGCCACCAGTGCCGGGACAGGGTCCCCGGAAGCTTTCTTT
TRBV6-2/TRBV6-3	NA	TRBJ1-6	NA	CASSTTPWGSPLHF	TGTGCCAGCAGCACTACCCCCTGGGGTTCACCCCTCCACTTT
TRBV18	NA	TRBJ2-5	NA	CASSLDQETQYF	TGTGCCAGCTCACTAGACCAAGAGACCCAGTACTTC
TRBV9	TRBD1	TRBJ2-2	NA	CASSFRTGPTGELFF	TGTGCCAGCAGCTTCCGGACAGGACCCACCGGGGAGCTGTTTTTT
TRBV6-5	NA	TRBJ1-1	NA	CASSYSGGATEAFF	TGTGCCAGCAGTTACTCAGGGGGGGCCACTGAAGCTTTCTTT
TRBV5-1	NA	TRBJ1-2	NA	CASSLDSENGYTF	TGCGCCAGCAGCCTGGACAGTGAAAATGGCTACACCTTC